Presented here are 13 T cell receptor beta chains from one specimen sequenced in a study of cytomegalovirus exposure and HLA in healthy donors. The PCR contained 60 Vbeta and 13 Jbeta primers. The assay was immunoSEQ multiplex PCR, and TCRdb's table has in-frame clones only and misses some. Its clone listing holds about 130,000 clones. Material for sequencing was PBMCs. The receptors derive from a man between 18 and 29 years old in good health and CMV-seronegative.

The chain joins TRBV7-2 to TRBJ1-2; D is unclear. The CDR3 loop spans 14 amino acids. V was clipped by 2 bases and J by 0 bases, with 7 bases between them. CDR1 SGHTA and CDR2 FQGNSA come from the germline V gene. This chain's CDR3 is CASSLFRTNYGYTF. The CDR3 bases are TGTGCCAGCAGCTTATTCAGGACTAACTATGGCTACACCTTC. The variable domain in full, with the rest retrieved from reference TRBV7-2 and TRBJ1-2, is GAGVSQSPSNKVTEKGKDVELRCDPISGHTALYWYRQSLGQGLEFLIYFQGNSAPDKSGLPSDRFSAERTGGSVSTLTIQRTQQEDSAVYLCASSLFRTNYGYTFGSGTRLTVV.

The V call is TRBV7-8, the J call TRBJ2-3; 11 nucleotides agree with TRBD2. Germline V gene lookup returns CDR1 SGHVS and CDR2 FQNEAQ. V was clipped by 5 bases and J by 4 bases; unmatched bases: 2. This CDR3 has 14 residues. The DNA of the CDR3 is TGTGCCAGCAGCCTGGGACTAGCGGCAGATACGCAGTATTTT. Translating gives CASSLGLAADTQYF. Combining the CDR3 with reference TRBV7-8 and TRBJ2-3 gives the whole variable domain GAGVSQSPRYKVAKRGQDVALRCDPISGHVSLFWYQQALGQGPEFLTYFQNEAQLDKSGLPSDRFFAERPEGSVSTLKIQRTQQEDSAVYLCASSLGLAADTQYFGPGTRLTVL.

V gene TRBV27 combines with J gene TRBJ1-5, with 9 bases that match TRBD1. This CDR3 spans 15 amino acids. Per germline, CDR1 MNHEY and CDR2 SMNVEV (reference sequence). Unmatched junction bases numbered 6, after V lost 5 bases and J lost 4 bases. The CDR3 is CASSPGTGRNQPQHF. CDR3 DNA: TGTGCCAGCAGTCCAGGGACAGGGAGGAATCAGCCCCAGCATTTT.

The chain carries TRBV7-2 and TRBJ2-3, with a tentative D call TRBD1 (6 bases). Trimming shortened V by 1 base and J by 10 bases, and 6 bases separated the two germline ends. This CDR3 comprises 11 residues. Germline V gene lookup returns CDR1 SGHTA and CDR2 FQGNSA. The DNA of the CDR3 is TGTGCCAGCAGCTTAGAGGGGGCGCAGTATTTT. Its translation is CASSLEGAQYF. Looking up the rest from reference TRBV7-2 and TRBJ2-3 gives the full variable domain: GAGVSQSPSNKVTEKGKDVELRCDPISGHTALYWYRQSLGQGLEFLIYFQGNSAPDKSGLPSDRFSAERTGGSVSTLTIQRTQQEDSAVYLCASSLEGAQYFGPGTRLTVL.

The J gene is TRBJ1-5, the V gene TRBV19, with TRBD1 as a possible D gene (5 bases). The CDR3 length is 14 residues. V was cut by 5 bases and J by 5 bases, with 13 bases left in between. Germline assignment: CDR1 LNHDA and CDR2 SQIVND (reference sequence). The CDR3 DNA follows: TGTGCCAGTAGTTCTCAGACAGCGCATCAGCCCCAGCATTTT. Protein product: CASSSQTAHQPQHF.

The V and J genes are TRBV9 and TRBJ2-2; TRBD1 aligns across 9 bases. Germline CDR1 is SGDLS and CDR2 is YYNGEE. The CDR3 spans 16 residues. V lost 7 bases and J lost 1; bases outside the gene matches: 8. The CDR3 coding sequence is TGTGCCAGCCTACAGGGGGCCGGGGTGAACACCGGGGAGCTGTTTTTT. Protein product: CASLQGAGVNTGELFF.

V usage is TRBV5-1 and J usage is TRBJ2-3, with 10 bases identical to TRBD2. Per the germline V gene, CDR1 is SGHRS and CDR2 is YFSETQ. The ends lost 1 base at V and 8 bases at J; junction bases unmatched: 7. The CDR3 sequence is 15 residues long. The CDR3 DNA follows: TGCGCCAGCAGCTTGAGCCTAGCGGGAGTGTCTACGCAGTATTTT. Its translation is CASSLSLAGVSTQYF.

CDR3 residues: CASSILAGHSYEQYF. The CDR3 nucleotides read TGTGCCAGTAGTATACTAGCGGGACACTCCTACGAGCAGTACTTC. The rearrangement joins TRBV19 to TRBJ2-5; 9 bases map to TRBD2. Near its end, the DNA agrees better with TRBJ2-7, so the J call may be wrong. The CDR3 loop spans 15 amino acids. Germline lookup yields CDR1 LNHDA and CDR2 SQIVND (reference sequence).

The DNA for the CDR3 is TGCGCCAGCAGTTGGAAGGGAGCCTCCCTCCCCTATGGCTACACCTTC. Translation: CASSWKGASLPYGYTF. This rearrangement joins TRBV5-1 to TRBJ1-2; D remains ambiguous. V lost 5 bases to trimming and J lost 4 bases, with 21 bases between them. Germline V lookup: CDR1 SGHRS, CDR2 YFSETQ. The CDR3 contains 16 residues.

The chain combines TRBV9 with TRBJ2-7, with 9 bases matching TRBD2. With V trimmed by 4 bases and J by 3 bases, 8 bases remained unmatched. Per the germline V gene, CDR1 is SGDLS and CDR2 is YYNGEE. The CDR3 spans 15 residues. DNA of the CDR3: TGTGCCAGCAGCTTAACGGGACTAGCCTTCTACGAGCAGTACTTC. Its translation is CASSLTGLAFYEQYF.

V is TRBV9 and J is TRBJ2-2; D may be TRBD2 (5 bases). The CDR3 has 21 residues. CDR1 and CDR2 (germline): SGDLS, YYNGEE. Trimming shortened V by 0 bases and J by 6 bases, and 30 bases separated the two germline ends. This chain's CDR3 is CASSVDPWSRIKGVGAGELFF. The CDR3 coding sequence is TGTGCCAGCAGCGTAGACCCTTGGTCCCGTATTAAGGGAGTAGGAGCCGGGGAGCTGTTTTTT.

The chain uses TRBV28 and TRBJ1-6; 8 nucleotides align to TRBD1. CDR3 size: 15 residues. Per germline, CDR1 MDHEN and CDR2 SYDVKM. V lost 6 bases, J lost 9 bases, and 10 bases stayed unmatched. CDR3 loop: CASRIGQGLVSPLHF. The DNA for the CDR3 is TGTGCCAGCAGGATAGGACAGGGTTTAGTTTCACCCCTCCACTTT.

The chain carries TRBV6-6 and TRBJ2-5, with 7 bases lining up with TRBD1. V lost 2 bases to trimming and J lost 3 bases; unmatched junction nucleotides: 6. The CDR3 has 15 residues. Germline-derived CDR1 and CDR2 are MNHNY and SVGAGI (reference sequence). The CDR3 loop reads CASSYELDRKETQYF. In DNA, the CDR3 is TGTGCCAGCAGTTACGAACTGGACAGGAAAGAGACCCAGTACTTC.